The 18 T cell receptor beta chains below come from one sample, sequenced in a study of breast tumors, draining lymph nodes, adjacent tissues (dated by TCRdb to the mid-2010s). Library preparation used multiplex PCR. TCRdb shows the sequencer as Illumina HiSeq 2000. Using fastp at Q25 and MiXCR, TCRdb reprocessed the public reads and kept productive beta chains. Each entry is one CDR3 protein sequence, shown with its most common DNA and genes. Here the sample has about 140,000 distinct CDR3 sequences; around a third occur a single time. The ten top clones hold 2.3% of the sample. Lymph node samples came from the axillary draining lymph nodes of breast cancer patients. The sequencing input was axillary lymph node tissue. These receptors all stem from a female donor with breast cancer. Some clones in this sample may be carry-over from other donors' samples.

Comments on this clonotype: One end of the junction varies from germline; a read error may be responsible. The chain combines TRBV7-2 with TRBJ2-7, with 8 bases that match TRBD1. The CDR3 has 15 residues. Germline assignment: CDR1 SGHTA and CDR2 FQGNSA. The CDR3 reads CASSLTGTGPYEQHF. CDR3 in DNA: TGTGCCAGCAGCTTAACCGGGACAGGACCCTACGAGCAGCACTTC.

This clonotype was seen ten or more times. This chain connects TRBV7-6 to TRBJ1-4; D unresolved. Trimming stripped 0 bases from V and 0 bases from J, with 26 bases between. CDR1 and CDR2 from the germline V gene are SGHVS and FNYEAQ. The CDR3 is 22 amino acids. The DNA for the CDR3 is TGTGCCAGCAGCTTAGCGGGAGACGGGAGAGCTCCCAGGAGAGCAACTAATGAAAAACTGTTTTTT. Translated, it gives CASSLAGDGRAPRRATNEKLFF.

In the case of this clonotype: This clone may be a read error of a much larger clone one base away. Here the CDR3 DNA reads TGTGCCAGCAGCCGACAGGGGTTAGCGTCCTACGAGCAGTACGTC. It is translated as CASSRQGLASYEQYV. The chain recombines TRBV5-6 with TRBJ2-7; 8 positions agree with TRBD1. The CDR3 length is 15 residues. Germline loops: CDR1 SGHDT, CDR2 YYEEEE. J gave up 1 base and V 4 bases, and 7 bases lay outside the gene matches.

This clonotype has ten or more counts. This chain joins TRBV3-1 and TRBJ2-3; no reliable D call. The V end was cut by 0 bases, the J end by 1 base, with 11 bases between. The CDR3 totals 16 residues. Germline V CDR1 and CDR2: LGHDT, YNNKEL (reference sequence). The DNA for the CDR3 is TGTGCCAGCAGCCAAGATCTTGGCCCCCGCACAGATACGCAGTATTTT. Translation gives CASSQDLGPRTDTQYF.

This clonotype was recorded at least ten times. This chain joins TRBV30 and TRBJ2-1; 15 bases line up with TRBD2. Germline V gene lookup returns CDR1 GTSNPN and CDR2 SVGIG (reference sequence). The CDR3 extends over 15 amino acids. The junction had 1 base not matched to a gene; V was cut back by 1 base and J by 6 bases. The CDR3, as DNA: TGTGCCTGGAGTGGGGGACTAGCGGGGGGCAATGAGCAGTTCTTC. Translation: CAWSGGLAGGNEQFF.

The chain uses TRBV20-1 and TRBJ1-1, with 7 bases matching TRBD1. Germline assignment: CDR1 DFQATT and CDR2 SNEGSKA (reference sequence). The CDR3 is made up of 13 amino acids. Losses at the gene ends were 8 bases for V and 7 bases for J; bases not matched to a gene: 13. The DNA for the CDR3 is TGCAGTACCAATTCCCAGGGGGACATTGAAGCTTTCTTT. It specifies CSTNSQGDIEAFF.

This clonotype was counted at least ten times. This sequence joins TRBV19 and TRBJ1-5; D ambiguous. The germline V gene has CDR1 LNHDA and CDR2 SQIVND (reference sequence). The CDR3 runs to 13 residues. Trimming stripped 5 bases from V and 8 bases from J, with 13 bases between. The CDR3 nucleotides are TGTGCCAGTAGTGTTGGGGATATCAAGCCCCAGCATTTT. Amino acid sequence: CASSVGDIKPQHF. The complete variable domain, with remaining parts taken from reference TRBV19 and TRBJ1-5, reads DGGITQSPKYLFRKEGQNVTLSCEQNLNHDAMYWYRQDPGQGLRLIYYSQIVNDFQKGDIAEGYSVSREKKESFPLTVTSAQKNPTAFYLCASSVGDIKPQHFGDGTRLSIL.

This clonotype has ten or more counts. The J gene is TRBJ1-4, the V gene TRBV28, with D tentatively TRBD1 (5 bases). The V and J ends lost 3 bases and 8 bases respectively, with 19 bases between them. CDR1 is MDHEN, CDR2 SYDVKM, per germline. This CDR3 has 16 residues. The CDR3 loop reads CASSFIPGGEGEKLFF. The CDR3 DNA is TGTGCCAGCAGTTTTATCCCGGGAGGGGAAGGAGAAAAACTGTTTTTT.

This clonotype was recorded many times. The V call is TRBV6-6, the J call TRBJ2-2; D might be TRBD2 (5 bases). Germline V gene lookup returns CDR1 MNHNY and CDR2 SVGAGI (reference sequence). This CDR3 has 13 amino acids. The V end was cut by 2 bases, the J end by 8 bases, with 9 bases between. The CDR3 nucleotides are TGTGCCAGCAGTTACGTGGAGGAAGGGGAGCTGTTTTTT. The encoded protein is CASSYVEEGELFF.

This chain connects TRBV20-1 to TRBJ1-2, with 7 bases identical to TRBD1. This CDR3 spans 14 amino acids. Per the germline V gene, CDR1 is DFQATT and CDR2 is SNEGSKA (reference sequence). The ends lost 2 bases at V and 10 bases at J; junction bases unmatched: 13. The CDR3 region is CSARSVQGDSDYTF. For the CDR3, the DNA is TGCAGTGCTAGATCTGTGCAGGGGGACTCTGACTACACCTTC.

This clonotype was observed at least ten times. The chain joins TRBV6-1 to TRBJ1-3; D gene unclear. Germline V gene sequence: CDR1 MNHNS, CDR2 SASEGT. Trimming pared 2 bases from V and 0 bases from J, leaving 8 bases between. The CDR3 runs 15 residues. The CDR3 DNA follows: TGTGCCAGCAGTGAACACAGCTACTCTGGAAACACCATATATTTT. Residues: CASSEHSYSGNTIYF.

There are many counts of this clonotype. V is TRBV12-3 or TRBV12-4 and J is TRBJ1-2, with D unclear. The V gene lost 6 bases and the J gene lost 5 bases, with 10 bases spanning the gap. The length of the CDR3 is 12 residues. CDR3 loop: CASSRPSYGYTF. The CDR3 DNA is TGTGCCAGCAGCCGGCCCTCATATGGCTACACCTTC.

With regard to this clonotype: It may be a read error: a sequence one base away is much more abundant. This chain links TRBV6-5 with TRBJ1-4, with a tentative D call TRBD1 (5 bases). The CDR3 has 14 residues. CDR1 is MNHEY, CDR2 SVGAGI, per germline. Trimming removed 5 bases at V and 8 bases at J, with 15 bases between. CDR3 loop: CASSPLGGREKLFF. For the CDR3, the DNA is TGTGCCAGCAGTCCACTCGGGGGAAGAGAAAAACTGTTTTTT.

This chain joins TRBV7-6 and TRBJ1-1; D uncertain. In germline, CDR1 is SGHVS, CDR2 FNYEAQ. This CDR3 has 14 amino acids. V was trimmed by 4 bases and J by 6 bases, leaving 15 bases between them. In DNA, the CDR3 is TGTGCCAGCAGCTCCACCTCGGCAGGTCCTGAAGCTTTCTTT. Residues: CASSSTSAGPEAFF.

In this sample, this clonotype turned up many times. The V gene is TRBV6-2 or TRBV6-3, the J gene TRBJ1-2, with D uncertain. The CDR3 loop spans 13 amino acids. The germline CDR1 and CDR2 sequences are MNHEY and SVGEGT. V gave up 4 bases and J gave up 6 bases, with 12 bases separating them. DNA of the CDR3: TGTGCCAGCAGTTTCCTTGACGTGGATGGCTACACCTTC. Translation gives CASSFLDVDGYTF.

As for this clonotype: A much larger clone lies a single base off, so this may be a read error. This chain joins TRBV28 and TRBJ1-2; possible D gene TRBD1, 5 bases. This CDR3 has 14 amino acids. With 2 bases removed from V and 9 bases from J, the gap between germline ends came to 16 bases. Germline values: CDR1 MDHEN, CDR2 SYDVKM. The CDR3 DNA sequence: TGTGCCAGCAGTTTACCCTCCGGGAGGGGCCGCTACACCTTC. Amino acids: CASSLPSGRGRYTF.

This clonotype was picked up many times. This sequence joins TRBV20-1 and TRBJ1-6; no reliable D call. The CDR3 runs to 15 residues. The ends were cut back, 3 bases at V and 8 bases at J, with 17 bases in the middle. Looked up from germline, CDR1 is DFQATT and CDR2 is SNEGSKA (reference sequence). The CDR3 region has the DNA TGCAGTGCTAGGAGAGCCCTCCTTCGGGATTCACCCCTCCACTTT. This gives the protein CSARRALLRDSPLHF.

This clonotype was recorded at least ten times. The V call is TRBV30, the J call TRBJ1-2; D unresolved. V dropped 1 base and J dropped 7 bases, with 13 bases sitting between them. The CDR3 runs 13 residues. Germline V lookup: CDR1 GTSNPN, CDR2 SVGIG (reference sequence). In nucleotides, the CDR3 is TGTGCCTGGAGTGGCAGTTCTGTAAGTGGCTACACCTTC. This encodes CAWSGSSVSGYTF.